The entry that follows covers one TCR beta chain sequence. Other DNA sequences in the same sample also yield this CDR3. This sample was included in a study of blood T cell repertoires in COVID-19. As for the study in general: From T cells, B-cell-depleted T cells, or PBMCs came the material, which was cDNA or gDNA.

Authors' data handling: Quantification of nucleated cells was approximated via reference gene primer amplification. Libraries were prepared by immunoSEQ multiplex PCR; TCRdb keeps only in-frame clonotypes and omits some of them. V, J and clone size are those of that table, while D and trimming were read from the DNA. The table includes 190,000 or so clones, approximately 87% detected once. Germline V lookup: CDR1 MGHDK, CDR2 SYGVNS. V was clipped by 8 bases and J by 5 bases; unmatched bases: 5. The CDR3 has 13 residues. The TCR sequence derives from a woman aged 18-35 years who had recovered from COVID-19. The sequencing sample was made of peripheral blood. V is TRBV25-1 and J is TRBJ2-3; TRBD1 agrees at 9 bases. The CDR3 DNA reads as TGTGCCAGCCGGGACAGGGCTGTAGATACGCAGTATTTT. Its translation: CASRDRAVDTQYF.